The rows below give T cell receptor beta chains drawn from one sample of a study of T cell responses to AZD1222 COVID-19 vaccine. The protocol was immunoSEQ multiplex PCR, while the TCRdb copy is restricted to in-frame clones and leaves out a portion. The table records approximately 180,000 clones, 75% to 90% of them present only once. The source was peripheral blood, collected on day 0 of AZD1222 vaccination. The receptors were sampled from an adult in good health. Both conserved end residues are part of each CDR3. The order of the fields is clone size, D gene, V gene, J gene, CDR3 protein, CDR3 DNA. D genes are given only for firm matches. Not every row has a clone size; where given, it reads once, few, many or a size class.

clone size: NA; D gene: NA; V gene: TRBV7-5; J gene: TRBJ2-2; CDR3 protein: CVRSHDRRPTRNTGELFF; CDR3 DNA: TGTGTCAGAAGCCATGACCGTCGCCCAACTAGGAACACCGGGGAGCTGTTTTTT
clone size: NA; D gene: NA; V gene: TRBV29-1; J gene: TRBJ1-2; CDR3 protein: CSVERGAGSNYGYTF; CDR3 DNA: TGCAGCGTTGAGCGCGGCGCCGGCTCTAACTATGGCTACACCTTC
clone size: NA; D gene: NA; V gene: TRBV5-1; J gene: TRBJ2-1; CDR3 protein: CASSGRGSRQFF; CDR3 DNA: TGCGCCAGCAGCGGACGAGGGAGTAGGCAGTTCTTC
clone size: NA; D gene: TRBD2; V gene: TRBV4-1; J gene: TRBJ2-1; CDR3 protein: CASSQEGLAGVYNEQFF; CDR3 DNA: TGCGCCAGCAGCCAAGAGGGACTAGCGGGAGTGTACAATGAGCAGTTCTTC
clone size: few; D gene: NA; V gene: TRBV10-3; J gene: TRBJ2-3; CDR3 protein: CAISESRGTDTQYF; CDR3 DNA: TGTGCCATCAGTGAGTCAAGGGGCACAGATACGCAGTATTTT
clone size: NA; D gene: TRBD2; V gene: TRBV10-3; J gene: TRBJ2-7; CDR3 protein: CAISASGAYEQYF; CDR3 DNA: TGTGCCATCAGTGCTAGCGGAGCCTACGAGCAGTACTTC
clone size: NA; D gene: NA; V gene: TRBV5-4; J gene: TRBJ2-3; CDR3 protein: CASSLFAGPSTDTQYF; CDR3 DNA: TGTGCCAGCAGCTTGTTTGCGGGGCCTAGCACAGATACGCAGTATTTT
clone size: NA; D gene: NA; V gene: TRBV4-2; J gene: TRBJ2-7; CDR3 protein: CASSRSRSEQYF; CDR3 DNA: TGTGCCAGCAGCCGATCTAGGAGCGAGCAGTACTTC
clone size: NA; D gene: TRBD2; V gene: TRBV13; J gene: TRBJ2-7; CDR3 protein: CASSLAPTSGKGNLMYEQYF; CDR3 DNA: TGTGCCAGCAGCTTAGCCCCGACTAGCGGGAAGGGTAATTTGATGTACGAGCAGTACTTC
clone size: NA; D gene: TRBD2; V gene: TRBV7-8; J gene: TRBJ2-7; CDR3 protein: CASSLRASGYEQYF; CDR3 DNA: TGTGCCAGCAGCTTAAGAGCTAGCGGCTACGAGCAGTACTTC
clone size: few; D gene: NA; V gene: TRBV3-1/TRBV3-2; J gene: TRBJ1-2; CDR3 protein: CASSQRRGHYYGYTF; CDR3 DNA: TGTGCCAGCAGCCAACGCCGAGGACATTACTATGGCTACACCTTC
clone size: NA; D gene: TRBD1; V gene: TRBV18; J gene: TRBJ1-1; CDR3 protein: CASSTRQGTEAFF; CDR3 DNA: TGTGCCAGCTCAACACGACAGGGGACTGAAGCTTTCTTT
clone size: NA; D gene: TRBD2; V gene: TRBV29-1; J gene: TRBJ2-2; CDR3 protein: CSVMSGRVNTGELFF; CDR3 DNA: TGCAGCGTTATGAGCGGGAGGGTTAACACCGGGGAGCTGTTTTTT
clone size: once; D gene: NA; V gene: TRBV7-9; J gene: TRBJ2-6; CDR3 protein: CATKNSGANVLTF; CDR3 DNA: TGTGCCACGAAAAACTCTGGGGCCAACGTCCTGACTTTC
clone size: NA; D gene: TRBD1; V gene: TRBV7-2; J gene: TRBJ1-2; CDR3 protein: CASSQGTETKTGSYTF; CDR3 DNA: TGTGCCAGCAGCCAAGGGACAGAAACGAAAACTGGTTCCTACACCTTC
clone size: NA; D gene: NA; V gene: TRBV4-2; J gene: TRBJ2-3; CDR3 protein: CASSQDGARGTDTQYF; CDR3 DNA: TGTGCCAGCAGCCAAGATGGTGCTCGGGGCACAGATACGCAGTATTTT
clone size: once; D gene: TRBD2; V gene: TRBV6-1; J gene: TRBJ2-1; CDR3 protein: CASSEMRLAGGMGNEQFF; CDR3 DNA: TGTGCCAGCAGTGAAATGAGACTAGCGGGAGGAATGGGCAATGAGCAGTTCTTC
clone size: NA; D gene: NA; V gene: TRBV5-8; J gene: TRBJ1-2; CDR3 protein: CASSLDLTVYGYTF; CDR3 DNA: TGTGCCAGCAGCTTGGATTTGACAGTATATGGCTACACCTTC
clone size: NA; D gene: NA; V gene: TRBV29-1; J gene: TRBJ2-7; CDR3 protein: CSVGPSSYEQYF; CDR3 DNA: TGCAGCGTTGGGCCTAGTTCTTACGAGCAGTACTTC
clone size: NA; D gene: NA; V gene: TRBV2; J gene: TRBJ1-2; CDR3 protein: CASSGQVDYGYTF; CDR3 DNA: TGTGCCAGCAGTGGACAGGTGGACTATGGCTACACCTTC
clone size: once; D gene: TRBD2; V gene: TRBV19; J gene: TRBJ2-1; CDR3 protein: CASMTSGRARNEQFF; CDR3 DNA: TGTGCCAGTATGACTAGCGGGAGGGCCAGGAATGAGCAGTTCTTC
clone size: once; D gene: NA; V gene: TRBV7-9; J gene: TRBJ1-2; CDR3 protein: CASSPGPNYGYTF; CDR3 DNA: TGTGCCAGCAGCCCGGGCCCTAACTATGGCTACACCTTC
clone size: NA; D gene: NA; V gene: TRBV12-3/TRBV12-4; J gene: TRBJ1-1; CDR3 protein: CAQQTVGEPEAFF; CDR3 DNA: TGTGCCCAGCAAACAGTGGGAGAACCTGAAGCTTTCTTT
clone size: NA; D gene: NA; V gene: TRBV18; J gene: TRBJ1-1; CDR3 protein: CASSQRGGDTEAFF; CDR3 DNA: TGTGCCAGCTCACAACGAGGGGGGGACACTGAAGCTTTCTTT
clone size: NA; D gene: NA; V gene: TRBV27; J gene: TRBJ1-1; CDR3 protein: CASSLGQGNTEAFF; CDR3 DNA: TGTGCCAGCAGTTTAGGGCAGGGGAACACTGAAGCTTTCTTT
clone size: NA; D gene: NA; V gene: TRBV10-3; J gene: TRBJ2-7; CDR3 protein: CAISTLRDDEQYF; CDR3 DNA: TGTGCCATCAGTACACTCCGGGACGACGAGCAGTACTTC
clone size: NA; D gene: NA; V gene: TRBV6-5; J gene: TRBJ2-7; CDR3 protein: CASSYDSYEQYF; CDR3 DNA: TGTGCCAGCAGTTACGACAGCTACGAGCAGTACTTC
clone size: few; D gene: TRBD1; V gene: TRBV5-1; J gene: TRBJ2-7; CDR3 protein: CASSDTGGSYEQYF; CDR3 DNA: TGCGCCAGCAGCGACACAGGGGGTTCCTACGAGCAGTACTTC
clone size: NA; D gene: NA; V gene: TRBV3-1/TRBV3-2; J gene: TRBJ2-1; CDR3 protein: CASSQDVPRPYNEQFF; CDR3 DNA: TGTGCCAGCAGCCAAGACGTCCCTAGGCCCTACAATGAGCAGTTCTTC
clone size: NA; D gene: NA; V gene: TRBV11-2; J gene: TRBJ1-1; CDR3 protein: CASSPRPGGTEAFF; CDR3 DNA: TGTGCCAGCAGCCCCCGGCCTGGAGGCACTGAAGCTTTCTTT
clone size: NA; D gene: TRBD2; V gene: TRBV29-1; J gene: TRBJ2-5; CDR3 protein: CSVRRELGQETQYF; CDR3 DNA: TGCAGCGTCCGGCGGGAGTTGGGACAAGAGACCCAGTACTTC
clone size: NA; D gene: NA; V gene: TRBV4-1; J gene: TRBJ1-6; CDR3 protein: CASSQGSIPYYNSPLHF; CDR3 DNA: TGCGCCAGCAGCCAAGGGTCTATTCCTTACTATAATTCACCCCTCCACTTT